A selection of T cell receptor beta chains follows, all from one sample in a study of CD8 T cells in ankylosing spondylitis. TCRdb processed the 5' RACE reads anew with MiXCR; each CDR3 protein has one entry. This table has 150,000 to 200,000 distinct CDR3 sequences, roughly 11% appearing once. Sequences were obtained from blood, either unsorted or a sorted T cell fraction (not recorded which). The receptors were sampled from a male donor with ankylosing spondylitis or in good health (not recorded which). Each CDR3 is given with its conserved first and last residue. A D gene is named only where the DNA matches it firmly. Where a row states a size, it is once, few, many or the class of an expanded clone; other rows omit it.

V: TRBV29-1; D: NA; size: many; J: TRBJ1-6; DNA: TGCAGCGTTCAGGGGTCCTATAATTCACCCCTCCACTTT; CDR3: CSVQGSYNSPLHF
V: TRBV15; D: NA; size: many; J: TRBJ2-5; DNA: TGTGCCACCAGCAGAGCGGGGAGCATGGGGTTCGGTGAGACCCAGTACTTC; CDR3: CATSRAGSMGFGETQYF
V: TRBV29-1; D: TRBD1; size: few; J: TRBJ2-1; DNA: TGCGGCTACGGCGGGCCAGGGGGCAATGAGCAGTTCTTC; CDR3: CGYGGPGGNEQFF
V: TRBV12-3/TRBV12-4; D: NA; size: many; J: TRBJ2-2; DNA: TGTGCCGGAGCCCTGGGACTTAACACCGGGGAGCTGTTTTTT; CDR3: CAGALGLNTGELFF
V: TRBV29-1; D: NA; size: many; J: TRBJ2-4; DNA: TGCAGCGTGGGGCTGCGGTTCGCCAAAAACATTCAGTACTTC; CDR3: CSVGLRFAKNIQYF
V: TRBV12-3/TRBV12-4; D: TRBD1; size: many; J: TRBJ1-1; DNA: TGTGCCAGCAGCCCCGGGACAGGTAACACTGAAGCTTTCTTT; CDR3: CASSPGTGNTEAFF
V: TRBV6-5; D: TRBD1; size: many; J: TRBJ1-2; DNA: TGTGCCAGCAGTTGGCTCACGACAGGGACCAACTATGGCTACACCTTC; CDR3: CASSWLTTGTNYGYTF
V: TRBV5-1; D: NA; size: many; J: TRBJ2-1; DNA: TGCGCCACCTGGCCAAAAACCGGGTCTGGGAATGAGCAGTTCTTC; CDR3: CATWPKTGSGNEQFF
V: TRBV5-1; D: TRBD2; size: few; J: TRBJ2-1; DNA: TGCGCCAGCAGCAAAAGTCCGGGACTAGCGGGGGGGCATAATGAGCAGTTCTTC; CDR3: CASSKSPGLAGGHNEQFF
V: TRBV11-3; D: NA; size: few; J: TRBJ2-7; DNA: TGTGCCAGCAGCTTAAAGTCAACGACCTACGAGCAGTACTTC; CDR3: CASSLKSTTYEQYF
V: TRBV12-3/TRBV12-4; D: TRBD1; size: many; J: TRBJ2-7; DNA: TGTGCCAGCAGTTCGACAGGGAAAACCTACGAGCAGTACTTC; CDR3: CASSSTGKTYEQYF
V: TRBV11-3; D: TRBD1; size: NA; J: TRBJ1-3; DNA: TGTGCCAGCAGCTTAGCCCGGACAGGGCCCTCTGGAAACACCATATATTTT; CDR3: CASSLARTGPSGNTIYF
V: TRBV27; D: NA; size: few; J: TRBJ2-7; DNA: TGTGCCAGCAGCGTTGTGTGGCAGTACGAGCAGTACTTC; CDR3: CASSVVWQYEQYF
V: TRBV5-1; D: TRBD1; size: many; J: TRBJ2-7; DNA: TGCGCCAGCAGCTTTGGGGGACAGGGTTCCTACGAGCAGTACTTC; CDR3: CASSFGGQGSYEQYF